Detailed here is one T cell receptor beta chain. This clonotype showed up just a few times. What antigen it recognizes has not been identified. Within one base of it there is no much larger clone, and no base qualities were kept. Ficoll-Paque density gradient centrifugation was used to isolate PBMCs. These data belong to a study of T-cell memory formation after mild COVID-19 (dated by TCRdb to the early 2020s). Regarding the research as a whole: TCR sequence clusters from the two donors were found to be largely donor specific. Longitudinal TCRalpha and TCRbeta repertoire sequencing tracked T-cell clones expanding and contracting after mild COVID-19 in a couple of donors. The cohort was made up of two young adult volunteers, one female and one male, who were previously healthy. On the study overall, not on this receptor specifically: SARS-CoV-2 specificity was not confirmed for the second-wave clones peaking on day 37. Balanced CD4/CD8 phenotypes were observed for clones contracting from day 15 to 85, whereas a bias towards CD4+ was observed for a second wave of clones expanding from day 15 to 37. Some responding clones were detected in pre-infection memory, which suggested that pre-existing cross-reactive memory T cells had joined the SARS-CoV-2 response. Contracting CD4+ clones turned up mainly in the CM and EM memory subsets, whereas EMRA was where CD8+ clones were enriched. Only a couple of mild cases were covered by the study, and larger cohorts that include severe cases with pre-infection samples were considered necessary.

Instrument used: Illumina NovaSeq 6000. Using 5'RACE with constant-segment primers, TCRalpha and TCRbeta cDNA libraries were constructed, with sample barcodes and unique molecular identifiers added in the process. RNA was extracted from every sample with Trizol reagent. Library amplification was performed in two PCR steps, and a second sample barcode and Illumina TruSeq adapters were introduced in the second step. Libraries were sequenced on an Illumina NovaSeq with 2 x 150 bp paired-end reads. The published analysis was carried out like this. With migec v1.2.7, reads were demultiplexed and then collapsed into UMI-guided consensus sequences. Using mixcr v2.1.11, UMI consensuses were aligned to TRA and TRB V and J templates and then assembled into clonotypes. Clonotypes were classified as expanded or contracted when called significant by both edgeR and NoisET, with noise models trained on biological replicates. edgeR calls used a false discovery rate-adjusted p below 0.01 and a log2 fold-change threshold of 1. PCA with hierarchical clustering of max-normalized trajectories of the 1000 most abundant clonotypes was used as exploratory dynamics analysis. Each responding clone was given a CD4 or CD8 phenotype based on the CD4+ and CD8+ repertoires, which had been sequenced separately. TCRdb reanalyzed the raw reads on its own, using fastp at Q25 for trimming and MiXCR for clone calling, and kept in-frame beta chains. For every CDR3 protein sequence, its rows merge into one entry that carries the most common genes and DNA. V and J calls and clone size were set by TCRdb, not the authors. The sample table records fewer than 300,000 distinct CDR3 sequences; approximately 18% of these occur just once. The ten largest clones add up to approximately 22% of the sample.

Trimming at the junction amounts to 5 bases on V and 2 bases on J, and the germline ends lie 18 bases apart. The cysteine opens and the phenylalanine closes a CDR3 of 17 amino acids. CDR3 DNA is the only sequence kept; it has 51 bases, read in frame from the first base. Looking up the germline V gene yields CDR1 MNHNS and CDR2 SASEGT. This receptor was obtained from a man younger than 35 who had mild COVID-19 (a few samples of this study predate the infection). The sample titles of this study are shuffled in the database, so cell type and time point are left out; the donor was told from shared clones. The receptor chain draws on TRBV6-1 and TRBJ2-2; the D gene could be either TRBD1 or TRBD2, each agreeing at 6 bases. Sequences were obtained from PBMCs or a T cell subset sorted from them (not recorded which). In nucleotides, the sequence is TGTGCCAGCAGTTTCCCGGGGGCAGATTATAACACCGGGGAGCTGTTTTTT. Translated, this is CASSFPGADYNTGELFF.